This T cell receptor beta chain originates from a study of CD8 T cells in Susac syndrome. CDR3 length equals 15 residues. The V gene's germline CDR1 is SNHLY and CDR2 FYNNEI. Trimming stripped 7 bases from V and 2 bases from J, with 17 bases between. Both CD4+ and CD8+ T cells were negatively isolated, and TEMRA cells underwent FACS enrichment. RNA, at roughly 0.45 to 1 ug, was reverse transcribed with random hexamers. An immunoSEQ multiplex PCR generated amplified TCR beta CDR3 products spanning 54 Vbeta and 13 Jbeta. TCRdb redid the calling of the immunoSEQ multiplex PCR reads with MiXCR, one entry per CDR3 protein. The table lists roughly 80,000 distinct CDR3 sequences, approximately 93% of them singletons.

The receptor comes from a human donor with Susac syndrome. Specimen: CD8+ T cells from PBMCs. This sequence joins TRBV2 and TRBJ2-5; D unclear. CDR3 amino acids: CASIAARHVQETQYF. CDR3 in DNA: TGTGCCAGCATTGCCGCCCGACACGTTCAAGAGACCCAGTACTTC.